Below, 10 T cell receptor beta chains from the same sample are listed, as sequenced in a study of preoperative IRX-2 immunotherapy in early breast cancer. Sequenced by immunoSEQ multiplex PCR; TCRdb stores in-frame clones only, minus some. The data contain about 34,000 clones, roughly 96% of them singletons. Treatment defined: preoperative locoregional IRX-2 cytokine immunotherapy. Sample collection occurred from a patient treated with IRX-2 immunotherapy. These TCRs come from a human donor with breast cancer.

For the CDR3, the DNA is TGTGCCAGCAGTTTTGGCAGGTTAAGGGGCAATGAGCAGTTCTTC. Protein product: CASSFGRLRGNEQFF. The chain is built from TRBV5-6 and TRBJ2-1, with D possibly being TRBD1 (5 bases). This CDR3 spans 15 amino acids. From germline, CDR1 is SGHDT and CDR2 YYEEEE. V lost 5 bases and J lost 6, with 18 bases in between. Complete variable domain (other parts from reference TRBV5-6 and TRBJ2-1): DAGVTQSPTHLIKTRGQQVTLRCSPKSGHDTVSWYQQALGQGPQFIFQYYEEEERQRGNFPDRFSGHQFPNYSSELNVNALLLGDSALYLCASSFGRLRGNEQFFGPGTRLTVL.

The V and J genes are TRBV9 and TRBJ2-7; D possibly corresponds to TRBD1 (6 bases). Germline-derived CDR1 and CDR2 are SGDLS and YYNGEE. The CDR3 extends over 11 amino acids. V gave up 7 bases and J gave up 3 bases, with 8 bases separating them. As DNA, the CDR3 is TGTGCCAGCCCAGGGGACTACGAGCAGTACTTC. Protein product: CASPGDYEQYF.

The V call is TRBV7-9, the J call TRBJ1-1; 8 nucleotides agree with TRBD1. This CDR3 has 14 amino acids. J gave up 5 bases and V 7 bases, and 9 bases lay outside the gene matches. Germline assignment: CDR1 SEHNR and CDR2 FQNEAQ (reference sequence). The CDR3 bases are TGTGCCAGCATTGGGCAGGGGGCTAGTACTGAAGCTTTCTTT. Residues: CASIGQGASTEAFF.

CDR3 region: CASSVAPLSASYNEQFF. The CDR3 DNA reads TGTGCCAGCAGCGTTGCGCCCCTCAGTGCCAGCTACAATGAGCAGTTCTTC. The chain couples TRBV9 to TRBJ2-1; D is unclear. The CDR3 extends over 17 amino acids. With 2 bases removed from V and 3 bases from J, the gap between germline ends came to 18 bases. From germline, CDR1 is SGDLS and CDR2 YYNGEE.

As for this clone: At one of its ends the junction is not consistent with the germline gene, which may arise from a read error. This chain joins TRBV5-4 and TRBJ2-7, with TRBD2 matching over 8 bases. The CDR3 covers 14 residues. CDR1 is SGHNT and CDR2 is YYREEE in the germline V gene (reference sequence). DNA for the CDR3: TGTGCCAGCAGCTTGGCGGGGGGGATCTACGAGCGGTACTTC. It specifies CASSLAGGIYERYF.

The rearrangement uses TRBV7-9 and TRBJ2-2; D is possibly TRBD1 (5 bases). CDR1 is SEHNR and CDR2 is FQNEAQ in the germline V gene (reference sequence). The CDR3 contains 14 residues. Trimming stripped 5 bases from V and 4 bases from J, with 11 bases between. For the CDR3, the DNA is TGTGCCAGCAGCCTAGACAGATCCACCGGGGAGCTGTTTTTT. Its protein is CASSLDRSTGELFF.

There are a few counts of this clone. This chain connects TRBV7-9 to TRBJ2-1, with 13 positions matching TRBD2. V trimming: 5 bases; J trimming: 6 bases; junction bases outside the gene matches: 16. The CDR3 is 19 amino acids. The germline gives CDR1 SEHNR, CDR2 FQNEAQ (reference sequence). In nucleotides, the CDR3 is TGTGCCAGCAGCATAACTAGCGGGGGGGCCTTTTTTTTCGGCAATGAGCAGTTCTTC. Residues: CASSITSGGAFFFGNEQFF.

The chain recombines TRBV15 with TRBJ2-7, with D perhaps TRBD2 (5 bases). V was shortened by 5 bases and J by 0 bases, with 8 bases between the two germline ends. The germline V gene has CDR1 LNHNV and CDR2 YYDKDF (reference sequence). CDR3 size: 13 residues. CDR3 DNA: TGTGCCACCAGCCTGGGGAGCTCCTACGAGCAGTACTTC. It is translated as CATSLGSSYEQYF.

The chain carries TRBV11-2 and TRBJ1-1; tentatively, D is TRBD1 (5 bases). Germline-derived CDR1 and CDR2 are SGHAT and FQNNGV. Trimming stripped 2 bases from V and 5 bases from J, with 12 bases between. CDR3 length: 14 amino acids. CDR3 nucleotide sequence: TGTGCCAGCAGCTTACAGGGTGGGAAGACTGAAGCTTTCTTT. Residues: CASSLQGGKTEAFF.

A note on this clone: Its ends do not fully match the called genes, so a read error is possible. The chain links TRBV7-7 to TRBJ2-1, with D perhaps TRBD1 or TRBD2 (7 bases each). In germline, CDR1 is SSHAT, CDR2 FNYEAQ (reference sequence). The CDR3 consists of 14 residues. The CDR3 spells CASSRGGAGQEQFF. DNA for the CDR3: TGTGCTAGCAGCAGGGGGGGGGCAGGGCAGGAGCAGTTCTTC.